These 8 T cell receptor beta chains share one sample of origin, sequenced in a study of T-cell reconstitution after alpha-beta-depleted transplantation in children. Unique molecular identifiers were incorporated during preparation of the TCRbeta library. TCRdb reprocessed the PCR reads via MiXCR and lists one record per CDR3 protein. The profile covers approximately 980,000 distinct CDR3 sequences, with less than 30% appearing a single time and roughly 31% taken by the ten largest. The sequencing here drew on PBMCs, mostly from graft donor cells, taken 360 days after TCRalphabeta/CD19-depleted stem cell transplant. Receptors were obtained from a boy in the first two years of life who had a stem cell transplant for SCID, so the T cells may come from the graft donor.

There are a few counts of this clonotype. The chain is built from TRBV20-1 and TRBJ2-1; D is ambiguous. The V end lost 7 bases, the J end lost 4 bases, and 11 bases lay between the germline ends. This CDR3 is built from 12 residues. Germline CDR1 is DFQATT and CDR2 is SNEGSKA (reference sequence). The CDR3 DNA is TGCAGTGTCAAGGGTTTGTACAATGAGCAGTTCTTC. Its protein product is CSVKGLYNEQFF.

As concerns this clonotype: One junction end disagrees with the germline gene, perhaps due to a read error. This chain's CDR3 is CASSQDPAGYTEELFF. CDR3 DNA: TGCGCCAGCAGCCAAGACCCGGCCGGCTACACCGAGGAGCTGTTTTTT. This rearrangement joins TRBV4-1 to TRBJ2-2, with D unresolved. This CDR3 has 16 residues. Germline assignment: CDR1 MGHRA and CDR2 YSYEKL.

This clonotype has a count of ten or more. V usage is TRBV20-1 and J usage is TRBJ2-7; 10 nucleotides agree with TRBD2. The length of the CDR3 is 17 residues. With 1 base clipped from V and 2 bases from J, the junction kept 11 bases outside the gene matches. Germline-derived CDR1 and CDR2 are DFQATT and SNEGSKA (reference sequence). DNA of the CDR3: TGCAGTGCTAGAGTTACTAGCGGGGACCGACCAGCCTACGAGCAGTACTTC. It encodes CSARVTSGDRPAYEQYF.

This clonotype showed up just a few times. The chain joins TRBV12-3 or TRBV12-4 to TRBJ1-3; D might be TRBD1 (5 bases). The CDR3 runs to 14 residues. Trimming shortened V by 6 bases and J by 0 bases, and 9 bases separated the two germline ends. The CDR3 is CASSGGSSGNTIYF. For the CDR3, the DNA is TGTGCCAGCAGCGGGGGAAGCTCTGGAAACACCATATATTTT.

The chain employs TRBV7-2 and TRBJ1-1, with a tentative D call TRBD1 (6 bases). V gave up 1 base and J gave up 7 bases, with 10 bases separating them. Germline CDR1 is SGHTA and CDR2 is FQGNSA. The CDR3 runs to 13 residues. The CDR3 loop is CASSLDRAHEAFF. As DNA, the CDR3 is TGTGCCAGCAGCTTAGACAGGGCGCATGAAGCTTTCTTT.

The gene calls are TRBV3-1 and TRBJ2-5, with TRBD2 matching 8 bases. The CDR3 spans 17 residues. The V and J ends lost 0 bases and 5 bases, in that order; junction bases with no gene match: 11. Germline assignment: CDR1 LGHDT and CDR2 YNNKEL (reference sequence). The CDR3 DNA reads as TGTGCCAGCAGCCAAGATTCACGACGGGGGGGCAACGAGACCCAGTACTTC. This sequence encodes CASSQDSRRGGNETQYF.

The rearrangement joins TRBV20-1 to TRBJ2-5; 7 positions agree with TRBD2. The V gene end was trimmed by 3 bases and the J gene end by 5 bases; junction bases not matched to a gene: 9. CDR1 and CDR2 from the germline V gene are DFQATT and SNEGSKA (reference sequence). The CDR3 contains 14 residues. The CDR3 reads CSASGGEVWETQYF. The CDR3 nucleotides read TGCAGTGCTAGTGGGGGGGAGGTGTGGGAGACCCAGTACTTC.

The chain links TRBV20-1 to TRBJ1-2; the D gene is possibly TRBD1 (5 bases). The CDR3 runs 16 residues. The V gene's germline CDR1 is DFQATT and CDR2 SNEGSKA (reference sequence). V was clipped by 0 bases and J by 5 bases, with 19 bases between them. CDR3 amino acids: CSARDRKGGEGYGYTF. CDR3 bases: TGCAGTGCTAGAGATCGGAAAGGAGGGGAAGGATATGGCTACACCTTC.